This TCR beta chain was observed in a study of blood T cell repertoires in COVID-19. As for the study in general: Material from acute and convalescent COVID-19 was sourced from the United States, Italy and Spain. T cells, B-cell-depleted T cells, or PBMCs supplied cDNA or gDNA.

In this sample, this clone turned up many times. CDR3 length equals 14 residues. Germline V lookup: CDR1 SGHRS, CDR2 YFSETQ. The V and J ends lost 3 bases and 4 bases, in that order; junction bases with no gene match: 7. In the study's own analysis: Reference gene primers were amplified, and this amplification served to estimate nucleated cell counts. Measured with immunoSEQ multiplex PCR; TCRdb has only the in-frame clones, and not every one. That table gives V, J and clone size, and the DNA gave D and trimming. The repertoire consists of roughly 140,000 clones, with more than 75% occurring once and the leading ten covering 10% to 15%.

Input material: peripheral blood. The chain uses TRBV5-1 and TRBJ2-7, with TRBD1 identical over 7 bases. This clonotype was obtained from a man between 60 and 75 years old with active or convalescent COVID-19. The CDR3 loop reads CASSSGQRTYEQYF. CDR3 bases: TGCGCCAGCAGCTCGGGACAGCGGACTTACGAGCAGTACTTC.